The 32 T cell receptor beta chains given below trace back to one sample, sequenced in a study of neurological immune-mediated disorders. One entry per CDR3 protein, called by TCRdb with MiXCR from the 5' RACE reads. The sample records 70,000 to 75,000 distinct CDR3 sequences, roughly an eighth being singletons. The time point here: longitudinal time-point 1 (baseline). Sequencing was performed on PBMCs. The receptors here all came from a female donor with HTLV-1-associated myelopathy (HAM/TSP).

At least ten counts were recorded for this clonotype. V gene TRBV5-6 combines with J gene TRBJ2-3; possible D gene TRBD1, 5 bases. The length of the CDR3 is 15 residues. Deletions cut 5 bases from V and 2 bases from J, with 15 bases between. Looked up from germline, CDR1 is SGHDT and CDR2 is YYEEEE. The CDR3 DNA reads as TGTGCCAGCAGTTCGTTGGGCAGGGACACAGATACGCAGTATTTT. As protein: CASSSLGRDTDTQYF.

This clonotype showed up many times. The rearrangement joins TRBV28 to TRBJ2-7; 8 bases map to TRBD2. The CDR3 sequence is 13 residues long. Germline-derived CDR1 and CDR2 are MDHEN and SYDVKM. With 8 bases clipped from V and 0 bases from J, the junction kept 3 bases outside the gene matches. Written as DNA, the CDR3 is TGTGCCAGCTTAGCGGGGCGCTCCTACGAGCAGTACTTC. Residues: CASLAGRSYEQYF. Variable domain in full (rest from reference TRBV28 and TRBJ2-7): DVKVTQSSRYLVKRTGEKVFLECVQDMDHENMFWYRQDPGLGLRLIYFSYDVKMKEKGDIPEGYSVSREKKERFSLILESASTNQTSMYLCASLAGRSYEQYFGPGTRLTVT.

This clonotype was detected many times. In DNA, the CDR3 is TGTGCCAGCAGCCATGGACCTAGCAATCAGCCCCAGCATTTT. Its translation: CASSHGPSNQPQHF. The V gene is TRBV7-2, the J gene TRBJ1-5; D uncertain. Trimming took off 5 bases at V and 0 bases at J, with 8 bases between the two ends. The CDR3 is 14 residues long. CDR1 is SGHTA, CDR2 FQGNSA, per germline. Together with reference TRBV7-2 and TRBJ1-5, the CDR3 gives the full variable domain: GAGVSQSPSNKVTEKGKDVELRCDPISGHTALYWYRQSLGQGLEFLIYFQGNSAPDKSGLPSDRFSAERTGGSVSTLTIQRTQQEDSAVYLCASSHGPSNQPQHFGDGTRLSIL.

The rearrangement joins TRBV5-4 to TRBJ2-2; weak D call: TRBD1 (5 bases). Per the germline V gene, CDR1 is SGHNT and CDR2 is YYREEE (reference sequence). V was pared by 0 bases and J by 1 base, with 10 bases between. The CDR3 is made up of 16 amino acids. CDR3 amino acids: CASSLGLTGNTGELFF. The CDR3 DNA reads TGTGCCAGCAGCTTGGGCCTAACAGGGAACACCGGGGAGCTGTTTTTT.

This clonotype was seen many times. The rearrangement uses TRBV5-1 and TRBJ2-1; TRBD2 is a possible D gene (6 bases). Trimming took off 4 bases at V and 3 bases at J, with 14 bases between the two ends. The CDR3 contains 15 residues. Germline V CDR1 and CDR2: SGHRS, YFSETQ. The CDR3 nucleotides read TGCGCCAGCAGCCCCGCCTCGACTAGCTACAATGAGCAGTTCTTC. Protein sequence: CASSPASTSYNEQFF.

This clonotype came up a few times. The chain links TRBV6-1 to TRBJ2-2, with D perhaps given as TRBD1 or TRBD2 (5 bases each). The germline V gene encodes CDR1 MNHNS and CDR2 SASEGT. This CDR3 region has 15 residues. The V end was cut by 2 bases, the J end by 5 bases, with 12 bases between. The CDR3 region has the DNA TGTGCCAGCAGTGAATACGGTGGGGGAACCGGGGAGCTGTTTTTT. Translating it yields CASSEYGGGTGELFF.

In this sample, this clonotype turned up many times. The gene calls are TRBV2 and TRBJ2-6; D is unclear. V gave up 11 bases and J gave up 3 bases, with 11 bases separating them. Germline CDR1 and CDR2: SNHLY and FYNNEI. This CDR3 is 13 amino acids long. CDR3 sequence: CAGSSGGANVLTF. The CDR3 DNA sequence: TGTGCCGGGTCGTCAGGTGGGGCCAACGTCCTGACTTTC.

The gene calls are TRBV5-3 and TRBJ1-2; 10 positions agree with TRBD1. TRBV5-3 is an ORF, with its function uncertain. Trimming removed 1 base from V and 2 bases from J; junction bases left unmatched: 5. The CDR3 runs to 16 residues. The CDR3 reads CARSLQGQGPNYGYTF. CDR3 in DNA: TGTGCCAGAAGCTTGCAGGGACAGGGGCCAAACTATGGCTACACCTTC.

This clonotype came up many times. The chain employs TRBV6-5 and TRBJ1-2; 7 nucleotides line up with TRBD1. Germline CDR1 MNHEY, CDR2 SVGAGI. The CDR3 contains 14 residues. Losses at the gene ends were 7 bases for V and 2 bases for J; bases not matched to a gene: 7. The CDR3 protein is CASTTWGQNYGYTF. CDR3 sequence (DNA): TGTGCCAGCACCACCTGGGGACAGAACTATGGCTACACCTTC.

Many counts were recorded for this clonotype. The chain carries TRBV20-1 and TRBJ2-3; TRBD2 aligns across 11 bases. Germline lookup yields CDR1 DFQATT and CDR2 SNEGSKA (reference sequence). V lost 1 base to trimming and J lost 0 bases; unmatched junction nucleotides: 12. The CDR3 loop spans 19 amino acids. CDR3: CSARVLKGLADTSTDTQYF. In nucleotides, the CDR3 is TGCAGTGCTAGAGTCCTGAAGGGACTAGCGGATACTAGCACAGATACGCAGTATTTT.

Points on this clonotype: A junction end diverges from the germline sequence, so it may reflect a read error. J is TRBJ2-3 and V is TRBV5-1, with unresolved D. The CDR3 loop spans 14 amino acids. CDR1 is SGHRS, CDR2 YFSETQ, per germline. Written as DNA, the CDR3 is TGCGCCAGCAGCTTGGCCGTTTGCACACATACGCAGTATTTT. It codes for CASSLAVCTHTQYF.

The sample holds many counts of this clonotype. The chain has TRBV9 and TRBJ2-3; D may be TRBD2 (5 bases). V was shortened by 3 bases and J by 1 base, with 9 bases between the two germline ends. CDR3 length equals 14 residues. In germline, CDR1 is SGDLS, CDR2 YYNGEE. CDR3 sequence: CASSGGAGTDTQYF. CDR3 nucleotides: TGTGCCAGCAGCGGCGGAGCGGGCACAGATACGCAGTATTTT.

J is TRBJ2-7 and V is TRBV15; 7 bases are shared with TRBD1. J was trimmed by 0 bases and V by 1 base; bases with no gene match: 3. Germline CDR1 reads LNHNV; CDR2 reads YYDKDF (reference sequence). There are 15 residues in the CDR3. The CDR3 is CATSRGRDSSYEQYF. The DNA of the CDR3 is TGTGCCACCAGCAGAGGACGGGACAGCTCCTACGAGCAGTACTTC.

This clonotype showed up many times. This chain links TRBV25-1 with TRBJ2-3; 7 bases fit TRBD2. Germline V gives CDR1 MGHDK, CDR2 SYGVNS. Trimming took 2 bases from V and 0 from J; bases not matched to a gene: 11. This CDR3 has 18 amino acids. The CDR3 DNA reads TGTGCCAGCAGTGAACCCGGGCTAGCGGTGACTAGCACAGATACGCAGTATTTT. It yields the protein CASSEPGLAVTSTDTQYF.

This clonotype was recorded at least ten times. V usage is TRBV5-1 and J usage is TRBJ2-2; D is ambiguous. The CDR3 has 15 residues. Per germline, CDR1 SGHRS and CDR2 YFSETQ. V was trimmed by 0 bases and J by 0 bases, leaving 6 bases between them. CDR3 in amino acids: CASSLGAANTGELFF. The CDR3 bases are TGCGCCAGCAGCTTGGGCGCGGCGAACACCGGGGAGCTGTTTTTT. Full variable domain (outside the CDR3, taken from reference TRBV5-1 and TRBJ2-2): KAGVTQTPRYLIKTRGQQVTLSCSPISGHRSVSWYQQTPGQGLQFLFEYFSETQRNKGNFPGRFSGRQFSNSRSEMNVSTLELGDSALYLCASSLGAANTGELFFGEGSRLTVL.

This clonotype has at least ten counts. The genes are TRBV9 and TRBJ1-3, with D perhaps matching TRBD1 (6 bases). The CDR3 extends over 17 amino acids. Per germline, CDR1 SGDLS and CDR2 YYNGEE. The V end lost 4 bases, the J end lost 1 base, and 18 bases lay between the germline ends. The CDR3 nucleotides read TGTGCCAGCAGCACAACAGGGTTCAGTGGGTCTGGAAACACCATATATTTT. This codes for CASSTTGFSGSGNTIYF.

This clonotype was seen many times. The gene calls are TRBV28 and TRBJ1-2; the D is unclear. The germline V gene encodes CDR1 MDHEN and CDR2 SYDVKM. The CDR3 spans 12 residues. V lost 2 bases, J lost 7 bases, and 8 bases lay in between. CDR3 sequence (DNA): TGTGCCAGCAGTTTAGTGTGGGGTGGCTACACCTTC. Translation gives CASSLVWGGYTF.

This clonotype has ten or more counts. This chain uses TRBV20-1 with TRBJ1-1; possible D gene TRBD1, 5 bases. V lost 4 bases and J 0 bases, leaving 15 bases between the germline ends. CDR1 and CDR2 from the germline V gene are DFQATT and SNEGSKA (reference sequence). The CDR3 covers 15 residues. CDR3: CSAKKPGTVNTEAFF. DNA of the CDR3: TGCAGTGCTAAAAAACCAGGGACCGTGAACACTGAAGCTTTCTTT.

CDR3 bases: TGTGCCAGCAGGAAAGGGGGCGCGTACGGGGAGCTGTTTTTT. Translation: CASRKGGAYGELFF. The rearrangement uses TRBV6-6 and TRBJ2-2, with 7 bases matching TRBD1. The ends lost 6 bases at V and 7 bases at J; junction bases unmatched: 8. CDR3 length: 14 amino acids. The germline gives CDR1 MNHNY, CDR2 SVGAGI (reference sequence).

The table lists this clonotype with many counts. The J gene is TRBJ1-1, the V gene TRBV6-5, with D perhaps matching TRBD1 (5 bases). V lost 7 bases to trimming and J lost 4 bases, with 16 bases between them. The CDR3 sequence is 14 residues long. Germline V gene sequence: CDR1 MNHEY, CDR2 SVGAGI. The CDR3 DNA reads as TGTGCCAGCACCCGCGTGGGGGTGGGCACTGAAGCTTTCTTT. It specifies CASTRVGVGTEAFF.

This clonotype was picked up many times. The CDR3 loop reads CASSQEEAYEQYF. The CDR3 region has the DNA TGTGCCAGCAGCCAAGAGGAAGCCTACGAGCAGTACTTC. The chain combines TRBV4-2 with TRBJ2-7, with D uncertain. CDR3 size: 13 residues. The V end was cut by 0 bases, the J end by 2 bases, with 5 bases between. CDR1 is LGHNA, CDR2 YNFKEQ, per germline.

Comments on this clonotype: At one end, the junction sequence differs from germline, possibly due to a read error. The CDR3 DNA reads as TGTTCCAGCAGATCCCTCTCTGTGGCCAACGTCCTGACTTTC. It yields the protein CSSRSLSVANVLTF. V and J are TRBV28 and TRBJ2-6; D is ambiguous. The CDR3 totals 14 residues. The germline gives CDR1 MDHEN, CDR2 SYDVKM. Using reference TRBV28 and TRBJ2-6 for the parts outside the CDR3, the full variable domain is DVKVTQSSRYLVKRTGEKVFLECVQDMDHENMFWYRQDPGLGLRLIYFSYDVKMKEKGDIPEGYSVSREKKERFSLILESASTNQTSMYLCSSRSLSVANVLTFGAGSRLTVL.

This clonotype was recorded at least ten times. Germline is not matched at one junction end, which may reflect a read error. The CDR3 protein is CASSLGQGPDTQYF. CDR3 bases: TGTGCCAGCAGCTTAGGACAGGGGCCCGATACGCAGTATTTT. V and J are TRBV5-1 and TRBJ2-3, with 9 bases lining up with TRBD1. The germline V gene has CDR1 SGHRS and CDR2 YFSETQ. The CDR3 has 14 residues. The full variable domain, rest sourced from reference TRBV5-1 and TRBJ2-3, is KAGVTQTPRYLIKTRGQQVTLSCSPISGHRSVSWYQQTPGQGLQFLFEYFSETQRNKGNFPGRFSGRQFSNSRSEMNVSTLELGDSALYLCASSLGQGPDTQYFGPGTRLTVL.

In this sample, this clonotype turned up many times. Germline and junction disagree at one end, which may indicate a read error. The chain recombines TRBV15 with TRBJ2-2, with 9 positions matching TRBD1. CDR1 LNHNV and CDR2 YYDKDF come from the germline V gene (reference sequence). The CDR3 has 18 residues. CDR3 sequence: CATSRDLWGQGNTGELFF. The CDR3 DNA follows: TGTGCTACCAGCAGAGATCTTTGGGGACAGGGGAACACCGGGGAGCTGTTTTTT.

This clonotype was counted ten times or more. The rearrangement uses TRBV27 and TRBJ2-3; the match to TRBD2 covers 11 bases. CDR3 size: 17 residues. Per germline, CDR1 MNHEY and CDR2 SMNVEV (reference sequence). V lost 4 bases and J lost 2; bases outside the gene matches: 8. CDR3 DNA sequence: TGTGCCAGCAGTTCGAGGGTAGCGGGGGGGAACACAGATACGCAGTATTTT. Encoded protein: CASSSRVAGGNTDTQYF.

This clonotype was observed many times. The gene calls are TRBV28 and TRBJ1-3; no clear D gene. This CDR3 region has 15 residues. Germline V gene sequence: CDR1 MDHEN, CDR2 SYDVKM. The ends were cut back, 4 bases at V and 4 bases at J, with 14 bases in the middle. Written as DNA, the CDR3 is TGTGCCAGCAGTTCCCGAGGGTTCGCCGGAAACACCATATATTTT. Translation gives CASSSRGFAGNTIYF.

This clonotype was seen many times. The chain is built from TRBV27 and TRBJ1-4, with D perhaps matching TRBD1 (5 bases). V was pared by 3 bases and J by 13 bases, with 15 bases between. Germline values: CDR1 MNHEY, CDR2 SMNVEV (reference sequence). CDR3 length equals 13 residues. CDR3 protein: CASSLSLGARLFF. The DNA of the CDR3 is TGTGCCAGCAGTTTGTCTCTTGGGGCTAGACTGTTTTTT.

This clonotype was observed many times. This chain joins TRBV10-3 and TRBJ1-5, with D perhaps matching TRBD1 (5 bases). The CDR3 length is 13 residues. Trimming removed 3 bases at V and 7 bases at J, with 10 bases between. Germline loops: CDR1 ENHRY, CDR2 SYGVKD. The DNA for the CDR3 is TGTGCCATCAGTGAATTGGGGGGGCAGCCCCAGCATTTT. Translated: CAISELGGQPQHF.

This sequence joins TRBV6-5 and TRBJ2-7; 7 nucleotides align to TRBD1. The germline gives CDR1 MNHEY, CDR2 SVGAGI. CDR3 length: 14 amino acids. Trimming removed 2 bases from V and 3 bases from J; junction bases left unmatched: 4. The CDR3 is CASSYIAGGYEQYF. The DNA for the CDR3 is TGTGCCAGCAGTTACATCGCAGGGGGCTACGAGCAGTACTTC.

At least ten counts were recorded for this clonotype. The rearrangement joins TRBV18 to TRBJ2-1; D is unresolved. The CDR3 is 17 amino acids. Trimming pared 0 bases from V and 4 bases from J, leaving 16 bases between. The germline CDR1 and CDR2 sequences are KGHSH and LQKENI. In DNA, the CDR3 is TGTGCCAGCTCACCACCGAATCTGCGGCAGCTATACAATGAGCAGTTCTTC. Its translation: CASSPPNLRQLYNEQFF.

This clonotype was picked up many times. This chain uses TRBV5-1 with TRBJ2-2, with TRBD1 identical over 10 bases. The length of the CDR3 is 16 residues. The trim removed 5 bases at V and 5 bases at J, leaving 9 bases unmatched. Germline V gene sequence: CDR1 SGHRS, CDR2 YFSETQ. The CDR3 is CASREAGTGETGELFF. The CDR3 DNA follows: TGCGCCAGCAGAGAAGCTGGGACAGGGGAAACCGGGGAGCTGTTTTTT.

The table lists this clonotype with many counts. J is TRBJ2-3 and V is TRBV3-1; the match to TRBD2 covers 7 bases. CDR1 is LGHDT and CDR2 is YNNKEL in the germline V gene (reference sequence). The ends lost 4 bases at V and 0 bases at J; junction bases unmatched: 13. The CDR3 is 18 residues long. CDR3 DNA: TGTGCCAGCAGCCCCCACCTCAGACCTAGCGGCAGCACAGATACGCAGTATTTT. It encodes CASSPHLRPSGSTDTQYF.